The 20 T cell receptor beta chains listed next were all sequenced from one sample in a study of identical twins. Each CDR3 protein gets one entry after TCRdb re-called the 5' RACE reads with MiXCR. The profile shows 500,000 to 550,000 distinct CDR3 sequences, roughly a fifth of them singletons. The sample was also reused in another study, on T cells expressing NK-cell markers.

What was sequenced was CD4+ T cells sorted from blood. These receptors were taken from a woman aged 18-29 years in good health.

This clonotype occurred many times. CDR3 in amino acids: CASSPGQANQPQHF. The CDR3 nucleotides read TGTGCCAGCAGCCCTGGACAGGCCAATCAGCCCCAGCATTTT. The genes are TRBV7-8 and TRBJ1-5, with 7 bases identical to TRBD1. Germline CDR1 and CDR2: SGHVS and FQNEAQ. Trimming at V came to 5 bases and at J to 3 bases, leaving 4 bases not matched to a gene. CDR3 length: 14 residues. Combining the CDR3 with reference TRBV7-8 and TRBJ1-5 gives the whole variable domain GAGVSQSPRYKVAKRGQDVALRCDPISGHVSLFWYQQALGQGPEFLTYFQNEAQLDKSGLPSDRFFAERPEGSVSTLKIQRTQQEDSAVYLCASSPGQANQPQHFGDGTRLSIL.

The chain is built from TRBV15 and TRBJ2-7; weak D call: TRBD2 (7 bases). The V end was cut by 1 base, the J end by 0 bases, with 16 bases between. The CDR3 loop spans 17 amino acids. CDR1 is LNHNV, CDR2 YYDKDF, per germline (reference sequence). This CDR3 reads CATSRGGGGPSSYEQYF. As DNA, the CDR3 is TGTGCCACCAGCAGAGGAGGGGGGGGCCCGAGCTCCTACGAGCAGTACTTC.

This clonotype was detected only once. The gene calls are TRBV12-5 and TRBJ2-3; 7 bases fit TRBD1. This CDR3 spans 15 amino acids. Germline V gene sequence: CDR1 LGHNT, CDR2 FRNRAP. V gave up 4 bases and J gave up 2 bases; unmatched junction bases: 6. The DNA of the CDR3 is TGTGCTAGTGGTTCGGGACAGACACCCACAGATACGCAGTATTTT. This sequence encodes CASGSGQTPTDTQYF.

The table lists this clonotype with a few counts. The chain links TRBV25-1 to TRBJ1-2, with D possibly being TRBD1 (5 bases). The CDR3 is made up of 13 amino acids. CDR1 is MGHDK, CDR2 SYGVNS, per germline. V lost 8 bases, J lost 7 bases, and 17 bases lay in between. CDR3 nucleotide sequence: TGTGCCAGCCTTAACTCAGGGTTCGGTGGCTACACCTTC. This encodes CASLNSGFGGYTF.

This clonotype was observed a few times. The rearrangement uses TRBV3-1 and TRBJ2-5; D is perhaps TRBD2 (5 bases). Germline V gives CDR1 LGHDT, CDR2 YNNKEL (reference sequence). The V and J ends lost 1 base and 4 bases respectively, with 13 bases between them. The CDR3 contains 15 residues. CDR3 residues: CASSQVASRGETQYF. For the CDR3, the DNA is TGTGCCAGCAGCCAAGTCGCGAGTCGGGGAGAGACCCAGTACTTC.

This clonotype has only one observation. The chain joins TRBV5-6 to TRBJ2-7; a weak D match, TRBD1 (5 bases). Germline CDR1 SGHDT, CDR2 YYEEEE. The CDR3 runs to 16 residues. V lost 4 bases and J 2 bases, leaving 19 bases between the germline ends. The CDR3 nucleotides are TGTGCCAGCAGCCTAAAGACAGCCTTCCCAACCTACGAGCAGTACTTC. Its protein product is CASSLKTAFPTYEQYF.

The rearrangement uses TRBV20-1 and TRBJ1-4; D is uncertain. This CDR3 comprises 11 residues. Germline-derived CDR1 and CDR2 are DFQATT and SNEGSKA (reference sequence). The V end lost 5 bases, the J end lost 10 bases, and 11 bases lay between the germline ends. CDR3 amino acids: CSAHSALKLFF. DNA of the CDR3: TGCAGTGCTCACAGTGCCCTAAAACTGTTTTTT.

This clonotype was counted a few times. V and J are TRBV2 and TRBJ2-7, with a tentative D call TRBD2 (5 bases). Trimming stripped 4 bases from V and 2 bases from J, with 15 bases between. The CDR3 covers 15 residues. Per germline, CDR1 SNHLY and CDR2 FYNNEI. CDR3: CASSVMRGGAYEQYF. CDR3 sequence (DNA): TGTGCCAGCAGTGTGATGAGAGGAGGAGCCTACGAGCAGTACTTC.

The table lists this clonotype with a few counts. This chain links TRBV6-5 with TRBJ2-1; tentative D call: TRBD2 (5 bases). The length of the CDR3 is 12 residues. Germline CDR1 reads MNHEY; CDR2 reads SVGAGI. V dropped 6 bases and J dropped 6 bases, with 9 bases sitting between them. CDR3 residues: CASRPTSNEQFF. DNA for the CDR3: TGTGCCAGCAGACCAACTAGCAATGAGCAGTTCTTC.

The gene calls are TRBV6-2 or TRBV6-3 and TRBJ2-2; D is ambiguous. V was pared by 6 bases and J by 4 bases, with 9 bases between. Germline V lookup: CDR1 MNHEY, CDR2 SVGEGT. This CDR3 comprises 13 residues. CDR3 DNA sequence: TGTGCCAGCAGACCAACAGTCACCGGGGAGCTGTTTTTT. Protein product: CASRPTVTGELFF.

This clonotype was seen more than once but under ten times. This chain links TRBV2 with TRBJ2-1, with 11 bases identical to TRBD2. The germline gives CDR1 SNHLY, CDR2 FYNNEI. The CDR3 is 15 residues long. The V and J ends lost 2 bases and 9 bases, in that order; junction bases with no gene match: 6. In nucleotides, the CDR3 is TGTGCCAGCAGTGAACTTACTAGCGGGAGCGGTGAGCAGTTCTTC. It encodes CASSELTSGSGEQFF.

This clonotype was seen a handful of times. The chain couples TRBV5-1 to TRBJ1-1; D gene uncertain. CDR3 length: 14 amino acids. V lost 1 base and J lost 1, with 8 bases in between. The germline V gene has CDR1 SGHRS and CDR2 YFSETQ. This CDR3 reads CASSLFPGNTEAFF. The CDR3 bases are TGCGCCAGCAGCTTGTTTCCAGGGAACACTGAAGCTTTCTTT.

This clonotype appeared a few times. This chain uses TRBV6-2 or TRBV6-3 with TRBJ2-7, with D perhaps matching TRBD2 (5 bases). Germline V gives CDR1 MNHEY, CDR2 SVGEGT. Trimming cost V 3 bases and J 6 bases, with 9 bases left between them. The CDR3 has 12 amino acids. The CDR3: CASSYMGSEQYF. The CDR3 DNA is TGTGCCAGCAGTTATATGGGGAGCGAGCAGTACTTC.

The chain uses TRBV30 and TRBJ2-1; a weak D match, TRBD2 (5 bases). The germline gives CDR1 GTSNPN, CDR2 SVGIG (reference sequence). The CDR3 covers 16 residues. V gave up 1 base and J gave up 0 bases, with 13 bases separating them. The CDR3 region is CAWSAPDSASYNEQFF. For the CDR3, the DNA is TGTGCCTGGAGTGCACCGGACTCCGCCTCCTACAATGAGCAGTTCTTC. Full variable domain (rest looked up from reference TRBV30 and TRBJ2-1): SQTIHQWPATLVQPVGSPLSLECTVEGTSNPNLYWYRQAAGRGLQLLFYSVGIGQISSEVPQNLSASRPQDRQFILSSKKLLLSDSGFYLCAWSAPDSASYNEQFFGPGTRLTVL.

The chain recombines TRBV12-5 with TRBJ2-5; 8 bases are shared with TRBD2. The CDR3 loop spans 16 amino acids. Germline CDR1 and CDR2: LGHNT and FRNRAP. The V and J ends lost 3 bases and 5 bases, in that order; junction bases with no gene match: 11. The CDR3 nucleotides read TGTGCTAGTGGTTTCGTCCGGGGGGGCGGTGAGGAGACCCAGTACTTC. This gives the protein CASGFVRGGGEETQYF.

This clonotype has at least ten counts. The J gene is TRBJ2-1, the V gene TRBV20-1, with 10 nucleotides matching TRBD2. Germline CDR1 DFQATT, CDR2 SNEGSKA (reference sequence). This CDR3 has 13 amino acids. The V gene end was trimmed by 6 bases and the J gene end by 5 bases; junction bases not matched to a gene: 4. The CDR3 DNA reads TGCAGTGCCCGGACTAGCGGTGACAATGAGCAGTTCTTC. Protein product: CSARTSGDNEQFF.

The chain carries TRBV7-9 and TRBJ2-1; no firm D call. CDR1 is SEHNR and CDR2 is FQNEAQ in the germline V gene (reference sequence). The CDR3 length is 13 residues. The V gene lost 5 bases and the J gene lost 15 bases, with 20 bases spanning the gap. The CDR3 DNA reads as TGTGCCAGCAGCCCGGCCCGTAGAGTCCGTACGTTCTTC. Protein product: CASSPARRVRTFF.

The rearrangement links TRBV5-1 to TRBJ1-1; D perhaps matches TRBD1 (6 bases). CDR1 and CDR2 (germline): SGHRS, YFSETQ. The V end lost 7 bases, the J end lost 6 bases, and 10 bases lay between the germline ends. This CDR3 has 11 residues. This CDR3 is CASRKGAEAFF. CDR3 DNA: TGCGCCAGCCGTAAGGGGGCTGAAGCTTTCTTT.

As regards this clonotype: Germline and junction disagree at one end, which may indicate a read error. The chain recombines TRBV6-5 with TRBJ1-6, with 8 bases fitting TRBD1. Germline CDR1 reads MNHEY; CDR2 reads SVGAGI. This CDR3 region has 15 residues. CDR3 residues: CASSYSDRENSPLHF. The CDR3 DNA is TGTGCCAGCAGCTACTCGGACAGGGAAAATTCACCCCTCCACTTT.

V and J are TRBV11-2 and TRBJ2-5; D ambiguous. CDR3 length: 13 residues. V lost 0 bases, J lost 4 bases, and 6 bases lay in between. Germline values: CDR1 SGHAT, CDR2 FQNNGV. Here the CDR3 DNA reads TGTGCCAGCAGCTTAGATCACCTAGAGACCCAGTACTTC. It encodes CASSLDHLETQYF.